These 24 T cell receptor beta chains share one sample of origin, sequenced in a study of T cell repertoires in cytomegalovirus infection. These receptors have no known antigen. Using its own MiXCR run on the reads, TCRdb lists one record per CDR3 protein. This sample yields about 310,000 distinct CDR3 sequences, of which 20% to 30% are seen a single time; about 14% belongs to the top ten. This material consisted of cultured PBMCs, taken from culture after CMV antigen stimulation. Receptors originate from a human donor in good health (CMV status not recorded). Some clones in this sample may be carry-over from other donors' samples.

This clonotype appeared once. CDR3 in amino acids: CASSIRTENSPLHF. In nucleotides, the CDR3 is TGTGCCAGTAGTATCCGGACAGAGAATTCACCCCTCCACTTT. The rearrangement uses TRBV19 and TRBJ1-6; tentatively, D is TRBD1 (6 bases). The CDR3 contains 14 residues. The ends were cut back, 3 bases at V and 7 bases at J, with 10 bases in the middle. Germline CDR1 reads LNHDA; CDR2 reads SQIVND (reference sequence).

J is TRBJ2-3 and V is TRBV5-1; 7 bases agree with TRBD1. CDR3 length: 13 residues. Germline loops: CDR1 SGHRS, CDR2 YFSETQ. V lost 4 bases and J lost 5; bases outside the gene matches: 4. The CDR3 spells CASSGDSRDTQYF. In nucleotides, the CDR3 is TGCGCCAGCAGCGGGGACAGCCGAGATACGCAGTATTTT.

This clonotype was recorded once. V is TRBV15 and J is TRBJ2-2; a weak D match, TRBD2 (7 bases). The germline V and J ends were trimmed by 3 bases and 2 bases, with 10 bases remaining between them. This CDR3 region has 15 residues. Germline CDR1 reads LNHNV; CDR2 reads YYDKDF (reference sequence). CDR3 coding DNA: TGTGCCACCAGCAGTGGGGGGGCCAACACCGGGGAGCTGTTTTTT. It is translated as CATSSGGANTGELFF.

In this sample, this clonotype turned up many times. The chain couples TRBV7-2 to TRBJ2-3, with 8 nucleotides matching TRBD2. V trimming: 3 bases; J trimming: 1 base; junction bases outside the gene matches: 3. Germline-derived CDR1 and CDR2 are SGHTA and FQGNSA. The CDR3 length is 15 residues. CDR3 nucleotides: TGTGCCAGCAGCTTGACTAGCGCTCGCACAGATACGCAGTATTTT. It translates to CASSLTSARTDTQYF.

In this sample, this clonotype turned up a few times. The chain links TRBV6-1 to TRBJ2-7; 7 bases are shared with TRBD2. Germline V gene data show CDR1 as MNHNS and CDR2 as SASEGT. The CDR3 runs to 14 residues. J gave up 6 bases and V 8 bases, and 13 bases lay outside the gene matches. The CDR3 nucleotides are TGTGCCAGCCAAAGAGGGACTAATGTGGGCGAGCAGTACTTC. Its protein is CASQRGTNVGEQYF.

This chain joins TRBV7-9 and TRBJ2-7; TRBD2 aligns across 8 bases. The V gene's germline CDR1 is SEHNR and CDR2 FQNEAQ (reference sequence). The CDR3 covers 19 residues. Germline trimming cut 5 bases from V and 0 bases from J; bases unmatched to any gene: 18. DNA for the CDR3: TGTGCCAGCAGCCCAGGACCCACTAGCGGCCCACGTAGCTCCTACGAGCAGTACTTC. Its protein is CASSPGPTSGPRSSYEQYF.

This clonotype has a count of ten or more. This sequence joins TRBV12-3 or TRBV12-4 and TRBJ2-2; 15 nucleotides line up with TRBD2. The CDR3 has 16 residues. V shed 4 bases, J shed 4 bases, and the junction held 1 base outside the gene matches. The CDR3 region has the DNA TGTGCCAGCAGTTGGGGACTAGCGGGGGGCACCGGGGAGCTGTTTTTT. It translates to CASSWGLAGGTGELFF.

This chain joins TRBV24-1 and TRBJ2-5; 8 bases are shared with TRBD2. The germline V gene encodes CDR1 KGHDR and CDR2 SFDVKD. V lost 5 bases, J lost 4 bases, and 5 bases stayed unmatched. CDR3 size: 14 residues. CDR3 DNA: TGTGCCACCAGTGCAGCGGGAGCCGGAGAGACCCAGTACTTC. Amino acid sequence: CATSAAGAGETQYF.

The chain uses TRBV19 and TRBJ1-4; D not resolved. The CDR3 is made up of 15 amino acids. Germline CDR1 and CDR2: LNHDA and SQIVND (reference sequence). With 1 base removed from V and 10 bases from J, the gap between germline ends came to 16 bases. CDR3 protein: CASSIAEGIGRKLFF. The DNA for the CDR3 is TGTGCCAGTAGTATAGCGGAAGGCATCGGACGAAAACTGTTTTTT. Full variable domain (outside the CDR3, taken from reference TRBV19 and TRBJ1-4): DGGITQSPKYLFRKEGQNVTLSCEQNLNHDAMYWYRQDPGQGLRLIYYSQIVNDFQKGDIAEGYSVSREKKESFPLTVTSAQKNPTAFYLCASSIAEGIGRKLFFGSGTQLSVL.

This clonotype has ten or more counts. The rearrangement joins TRBV6-5 to TRBJ1-2; 10 nucleotides align to TRBD1. The germline V gene has CDR1 MNHEY and CDR2 SVGAGI. CDR3 length equals 13 residues. V was clipped by 7 bases and J by 6 bases; unmatched bases: 5. The CDR3, as DNA: TGTGCCAGCACTCGGGACAGGGGCCATGGCTACACCTTC. Translating gives CASTRDRGHGYTF.

There are many counts of this clonotype. This rearrangement joins TRBV7-9 to TRBJ2-7; 8 bases line up with TRBD1. Germline V lookup: CDR1 SEHNR, CDR2 FQNEAQ (reference sequence). V gave up 0 bases and J gave up 3 bases; unmatched junction bases: 1. The CDR3 totals 14 residues. Written as DNA, the CDR3 is TGTGCCAGCAGCTTAGCTGGACAGGGCTACGAGCAGTACTTC. Translated: CASSLAGQGYEQYF. The entire variable domain, with the rest obtained from reference TRBV7-9 and TRBJ2-7, is as follows: DTGVSQNPRHKITKRGQNVTFRCDPISEHNRLYWYRQTLGQGPEFLTYFQNEAQLEKSRLLSDRFSAERPKGSFSTLEIQRTEQGDSAMYLCASSLAGQGYEQYFGPGTRLTVT.

This sequence joins TRBV6-2 or TRBV6-3 and TRBJ2-7; D is uncertain. Germline-derived CDR1 and CDR2 are MNHEY and SVGEGT. CDR3 length: 13 residues. Trimming took off 6 bases at V and 3 bases at J, with 12 bases between the two ends. As DNA, the CDR3 is TGTGCCAGCAGGACCGGCGGATACTACGAGCAGTACTTC. Translating it yields CASRTGGYYEQYF.

This sequence joins TRBV15 and TRBJ2-7, with 7 bases matching TRBD2. This CDR3 comprises 14 residues. Trimming took 3 bases from V and 1 from J; bases not matched to a gene: 3. Looked up from germline, CDR1 is LNHNV and CDR2 is YYDKDF (reference sequence). The CDR3 spells CATSRAGGSYEQYF. The CDR3 DNA reads as TGTGCCACCAGCAGGGCCGGGGGGTCCTACGAGCAGTACTTC.

The chain is built from TRBV7-9 and TRBJ2-1; 10 nucleotides align to TRBD2. The CDR3 runs to 19 residues. Trimming removed 5 bases from V and 4 bases from J; junction bases left unmatched: 17. Germline CDR1 reads SEHNR; CDR2 reads FQNEAQ (reference sequence). CDR3 DNA: TGTGCCAGCAGCCATAAATTATCTAGCGGGGGCGCCGGTTACAATGAGCAGTTCTTC. It encodes CASSHKLSSGGAGYNEQFF.

This clonotype was counted only a few times. The CDR3 DNA follows: TGTGCCAGCAGCCGTGGGACAGCCAGAGTTGAAAAACTGTTTTTT. Protein: CASSRGTARVEKLFF. The chain uses TRBV3-1 and TRBJ1-4, with 7 bases lining up with TRBD1. Germline assignment: CDR1 LGHDT and CDR2 YNNKEL (reference sequence). Trimming cost V 4 bases and J 7 bases; bases outside gene matches: 9. This CDR3 is 15 amino acids long.

This clonotype has a handful of counts. The V call is TRBV6-2 or TRBV6-3, the J call TRBJ2-1; 10 nucleotides line up with TRBD2. Germline V CDR1 and CDR2: MNHEY, SVGEGT. The CDR3 has 14 residues. The trim removed 10 bases at V and 2 bases at J, leaving 5 bases unmatched. The CDR3 sequence: CAILAGEPYNEQFF. CDR3 nucleotide sequence: TGTGCCATCCTAGCGGGGGAACCCTACAATGAGCAGTTCTTC.

This clonotype was observed a few times. This chain links TRBV29-1 with TRBJ2-1, with D perhaps matching TRBD1 or TRBD2 (5 bases each). With 2 bases removed from V and 9 bases from J, the gap between germline ends came to 17 bases. CDR3 length: 14 residues. From germline, CDR1 is SQVTM and CDR2 ANQGSEA. For the CDR3, the DNA is TGCAGCGTTGAAAGAGGCTTGAGGGACGGTGAGCAGTTCTTC. Protein product: CSVERGLRDGEQFF.

The chain carries TRBV5-1 and TRBJ1-1, with 10 nucleotides matching TRBD1. Germline V gene data show CDR1 as SGHRS and CDR2 as YFSETQ. CDR3 length: 14 residues. V was clipped by 2 bases and J by 6 bases; unmatched bases: 4. CDR3 sequence (DNA): TGCGCCAGCAGCTTTGACAGGGGGCTCGCTGAAGCTTTCTTT. It specifies CASSFDRGLAEAFF.

This clonotype was detected many times. The rearrangement joins TRBV12-3 or TRBV12-4 to TRBJ2-5; TRBD1 matches 8 bases. Trimming at V came to 6 bases and at J to 5 bases, leaving 5 bases not matched to a gene. The CDR3 is 13 residues long. The CDR3 sequence is CASSVRQGETQYF. For the CDR3, the DNA is TGTGCCAGCAGCGTTCGACAGGGGGAGACCCAGTACTTC.

V gene TRBV29-1 combines with J gene TRBJ2-5; 7 positions match TRBD2. Germline V gene sequence: CDR1 SQVTM, CDR2 ANQGSEA. The CDR3 extends over 16 amino acids. With V trimmed by 6 bases and J by 5 bases, 18 bases remained unmatched. The CDR3 nucleotides read TGCAGCGTCTTCCTGAGAAGCGGGATAAAGGTGGAGACCCAGTACTTC. It specifies CSVFLRSGIKVETQYF.

Many counts were recorded for this clonotype. The rearrangement links TRBV4-2 to TRBJ2-3; D assignment may be TRBD1 or TRBD2 (6 bases each). CDR1 is LGHNA, CDR2 YNFKEQ, per germline. V lost 4 bases to trimming and J lost 2 bases, with 22 bases between them. CDR3 length equals 18 residues. This CDR3 reads CASSPRSGGTGATDTQYF. The CDR3 DNA is TGTGCCAGCAGCCCAAGAAGTGGGGGGACGGGGGCCACAGATACGCAGTATTTT.

The sample holds a few counts of this clonotype. The chain uses TRBV19 and TRBJ1-5; possible D gene TRBD1, 5 bases. There are 13 residues in the CDR3. The V end lost 5 bases, the J end lost 7 bases, and 12 bases lay between the germline ends. CDR1 is LNHDA and CDR2 is SQIVND in the germline V gene (reference sequence). The CDR3 sequence: CASSSKRDQPQHF. The CDR3 DNA reads as TGTGCCAGTAGTTCCAAAAGGGACCAGCCCCAGCATTTT. Supplemented by reference TRBV19 and TRBJ1-5, the full variable domain reads DGGITQSPKYLFRKEGQNVTLSCEQNLNHDAMYWYRQDPGQGLRLIYYSQIVNDFQKGDIAEGYSVSREKKESFPLTVTSAQKNPTAFYLCASSSKRDQPQHFGDGTRLSIL.

The V and J genes are TRBV12-3 or TRBV12-4 and TRBJ2-5, with 8 bases that match TRBD2. The V segment lost 5 bases and the J segment 0 bases; nucleotides outside the gene matches: 8. The CDR3 contains 16 residues. The CDR3 reads CASSPRTSRYQETQYF. In nucleotides, the CDR3 is TGTGCCAGCAGTCCAAGGACTAGCCGGTACCAAGAGACCCAGTACTTC.

This clonotype was counted only a few times. The chain joins TRBV2 to TRBJ2-3; D uncertain. The CDR3 length is 14 residues. Trimming shortened V by 10 bases and J by 2 bases, and 16 bases separated the two germline ends. Germline-derived CDR1 and CDR2 are SNHLY and FYNNEI. CDR3 nucleotide sequence: TGTGCCACCAGAAAGACCCGAGACACAGATACGCAGTATTTT. Its translation: CATRKTRDTDTQYF. The complete variable domain, with remaining parts taken from reference TRBV2 and TRBJ2-3, reads EPEVTQTPSHQVTQMGQEVILRCVPISNHLYFYWYRQILGQKVEFLVSFYNNEISEKSEIFDDQFSVERPDGSNFTLKIRSTKLEDSAMYFCATRKTRDTDTQYFGPGTRLTVL.